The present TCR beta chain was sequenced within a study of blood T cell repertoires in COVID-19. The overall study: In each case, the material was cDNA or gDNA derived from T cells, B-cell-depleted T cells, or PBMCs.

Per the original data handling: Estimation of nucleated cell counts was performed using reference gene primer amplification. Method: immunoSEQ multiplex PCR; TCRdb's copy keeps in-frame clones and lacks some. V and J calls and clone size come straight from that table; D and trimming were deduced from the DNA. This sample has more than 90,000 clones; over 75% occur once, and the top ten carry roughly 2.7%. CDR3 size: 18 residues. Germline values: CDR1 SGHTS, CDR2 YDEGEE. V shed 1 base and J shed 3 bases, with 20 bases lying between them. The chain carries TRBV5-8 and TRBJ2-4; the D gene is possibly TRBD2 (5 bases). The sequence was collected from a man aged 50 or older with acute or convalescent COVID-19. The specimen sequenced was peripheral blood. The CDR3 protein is CASSLCGGREKDKNIQYF. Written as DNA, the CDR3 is TGTGCCAGCAGCTTGTGCGGCGGACGGGAAAAAGACAAAAACATTCAGTACTTC.